This paragraph covers one TCR beta chain sequence. The clone's antigen remains unknown. It has no much larger one-base neighbor in the sample; base qualities were not kept. The data are from a study of CD8 T cells in Susac syndrome (dated by TCRdb to between 2017 and 2020). With respect to the entire study: The study used repertoire sequencing to test whether antigen drove CD8+ T cell activation and differentiation in Susac syndrome.

High-throughput TCR beta sequencing profiled peripheral blood CD8+ and CD4+ T cells from healthy donors, Susac syndrome patients and multiple sclerosis patients. The healthy donors served as controls matched for age and sex. Bulk CD8+ and CD4+ T cells were purified by magnetic negative isolation, whereas CD8+ TEMRA cells were enriched by FACS. Blood was drawn into EDTA tubes, processed within 24 hours, and PBMCs were isolated by density gradient centrifugation. PBMCs destined for TCR sequencing were cryopreserved in liquid nitrogen and later thawed in a 37 °C water bath. Purity of sorted or isolated CD4+, CD8+ and CD8+ TEMRA cells was at least 90%. Study-wide conclusions, independent of this receptor: The number of individuals in the TCR sequencing and HLA analysis was acknowledged as relatively small.

RNA was extracted with the RNeasy kit and 0.5 to 1 ug was reverse transcribed using random hexamers. The immunoSEQ multiplex PCR assay, covering 54 Vbeta and 13 Jbeta segments, was used to amplify TCR beta CDR3 regions. To correct PCR amplification bias, a synthetic template baseline was used for both primer optimization and computational correction. As for how the authors treated the data: Reads were annotated to V, D and J genes per IMGT and analyzed with immunoSEQ Analyzer, keeping only productive sequences. To calculate clonality, Shannon entropy was normalized by log2 of the number of productive unique sequences and then subtracted from one. Public and private clones were assessed among the 100 most prevalent clones of each patient and control. A clone was defined as Susac-specific if it was absent from the healthy and MS cohorts, from 1052 published viral clones and from other ImmuneACCESS disease sequences. TCRdb trimmed public reads at Q25 via fastp, called clones via MiXCR and kept in-frame beta chains. Identical CDR3 proteins give one entry, which carries the most common genes and DNA. The V and J calls were not made by the authors but by TCRdb's processing. This sample lists roughly 180,000 distinct CDR3 sequences; just under 95% were detected once. The biggest ten clones account for 0.1% of the sample.

Germline trimming amounts to 6 bases on V and 5 bases on J, with 5 as the count of junction bases outside the gene matches. The CDR3, from cysteine to phenylalanine, totals 14 residues. Only the CDR3 DNA stays, 42 bases, in frame from base 1. Per the germline V gene (reference sequence), DFQATT is the CDR1 and SNEGSKA is the CDR2. What was sequenced was CD4+ T cells from PBMCs. The sequence joins TRBV20-1 to TRBJ2-1; the junction holds 12 bases that match TRBD2. This TCR came from a human donor in good health. This receptor carries the CDR3 CSAPGLAGDNEQFF. The nucleotide sequence reads TGCAGTGCCCCGGGACTAGCGGGCGACAATGAGCAGTTCTTC.